This T cell receptor (beta chain) was sequenced during a study of identifying expanded T cells in peripheral blood. Findings of the study overall: Clone count variance between roughly two-week samples rose with total template count. Differentially abundant clones: around 1.1 between replicates, approximately 15 at 2 to 3 weeks, less than 20 at four.

The germline gives CDR1 SGHTA, CDR2 FQGNSA. The CDR3 is 13 residues long. Unmatched junction bases numbered 2, after V lost 5 bases and J lost 3 bases. Healthy donors had no documented immune events, such as infections, while sampled. This clone was found a few times. The antigen remains undetermined. Method: immunoSEQ multiplex PCR; TCRdb's copy keeps in-frame clones and lacks some. The repertoire holds about 78,000 clones, with 84% as singletons. Sequenced: blood. The sequence was collected from a person aged 18-70 years in good health. The chain is built from TRBV7-2 and TRBJ1-1; TRBD1 aligns across 8 bases. CDR3 in amino acids: CASSGQGDTEAFF. The CDR3 DNA reads TGTGCCAGCAGCGGACAGGGAGACACTGAAGCTTTCTTT.